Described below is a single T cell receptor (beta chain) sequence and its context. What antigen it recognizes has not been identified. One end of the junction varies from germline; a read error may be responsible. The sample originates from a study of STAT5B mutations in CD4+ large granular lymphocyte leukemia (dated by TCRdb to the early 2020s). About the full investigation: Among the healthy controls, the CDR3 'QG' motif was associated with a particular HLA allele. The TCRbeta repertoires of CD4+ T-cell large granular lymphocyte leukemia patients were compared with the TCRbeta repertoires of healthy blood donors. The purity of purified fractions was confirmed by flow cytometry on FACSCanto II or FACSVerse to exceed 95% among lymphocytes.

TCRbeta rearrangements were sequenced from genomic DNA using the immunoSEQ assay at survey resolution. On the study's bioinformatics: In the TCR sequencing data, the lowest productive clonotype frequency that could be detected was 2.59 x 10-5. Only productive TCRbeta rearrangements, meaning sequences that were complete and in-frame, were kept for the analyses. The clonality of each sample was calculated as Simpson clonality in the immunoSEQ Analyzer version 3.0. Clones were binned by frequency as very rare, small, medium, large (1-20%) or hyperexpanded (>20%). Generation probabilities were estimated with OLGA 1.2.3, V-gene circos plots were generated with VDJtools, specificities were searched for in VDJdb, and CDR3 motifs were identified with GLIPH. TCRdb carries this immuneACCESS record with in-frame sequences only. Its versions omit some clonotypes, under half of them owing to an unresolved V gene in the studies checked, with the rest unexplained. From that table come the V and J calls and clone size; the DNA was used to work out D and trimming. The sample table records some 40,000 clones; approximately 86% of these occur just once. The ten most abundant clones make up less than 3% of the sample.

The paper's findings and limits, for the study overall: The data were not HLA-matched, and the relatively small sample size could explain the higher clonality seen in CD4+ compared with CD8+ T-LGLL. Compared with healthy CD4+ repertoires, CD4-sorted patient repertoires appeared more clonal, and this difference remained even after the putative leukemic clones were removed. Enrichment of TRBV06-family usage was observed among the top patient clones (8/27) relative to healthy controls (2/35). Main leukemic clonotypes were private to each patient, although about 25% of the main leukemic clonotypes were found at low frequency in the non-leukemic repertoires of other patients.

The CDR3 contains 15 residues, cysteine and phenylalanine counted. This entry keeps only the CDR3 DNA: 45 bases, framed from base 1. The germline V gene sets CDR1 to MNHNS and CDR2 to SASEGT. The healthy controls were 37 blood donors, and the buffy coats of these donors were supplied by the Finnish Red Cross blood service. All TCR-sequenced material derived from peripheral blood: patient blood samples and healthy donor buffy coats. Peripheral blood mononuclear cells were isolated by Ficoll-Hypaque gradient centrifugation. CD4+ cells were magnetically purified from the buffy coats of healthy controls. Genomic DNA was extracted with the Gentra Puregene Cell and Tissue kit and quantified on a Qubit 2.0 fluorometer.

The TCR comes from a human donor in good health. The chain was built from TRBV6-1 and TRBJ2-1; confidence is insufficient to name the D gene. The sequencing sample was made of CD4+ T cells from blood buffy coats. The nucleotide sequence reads TGTGCCAGCGGGCTGACTCCCACCCTCTACACTGAGCAGTTCTTC. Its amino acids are CASGLTPTLYTEQFF.